This T cell receptor (beta chain) was retrieved from a study of T cells in Graves' hyperthyroidism and ophthalmopathy (dated by TCRdb to about 2019). For the study in its entirety: Peripheral blood was collected at initial diagnosis, before any treatment. TCR V-J signatures able to tell the groups apart were searched for in a discovery cohort of 100 or so patients, of whom fewer than 45 had Graves' ophthalmopathy and about 60 had stable Graves' hyperthyroidism. Prospective prediction of ophthalmopathy was tested in an independent validation cohort of 18 to 20 hyperthyroidism patients and 17 patients who later progressed to ophthalmopathy. The 80 to 100 discovery patients were randomly divided into training and test sets at a 7:3 ratio. The study also compared thyroid tissue and blood T-cell repertoires from more than five Graves' hyperthyroidism patients. After blood sampling, hyperthyroidism patients were treated with methimazole at a starting dose of 30 mg daily, and ophthalmopathy patients were treated with high-dose intravenous methylprednisolone. According to the paper, TCR Vbeta CDR3 sequencing was carried out on 135 peripheral blood samples, which came from under 50 ophthalmopathy, under 80 hyperthyroidism and approximately 17 progressor patients. Overall study outcomes, separate from this receptor: In cross-validation, a model built on a 13 V-J signature told ophthalmopathy apart from stable hyperthyroidism with approximately 90% sensitivity and approximately 81% specificity, and in testing the same model reached 80%/75%. No statistical method was used to fix the sample size in advance, and group allocation was not hidden from the investigators. Most expanded thyroid clonotypes (frequency above 0.001) were also detected in blood, a finding suggesting that blood repertoires may reflect thyroid immune responses. In validation, the model predicted progression to ophthalmopathy with over 60% sensitivity and around 72% specificity, a median of 6.5 months before onset.

Graves' hyperthyroidism was defined as stable when no progression to ophthalmopathy occurred over 18 months of follow-up. Hyperthyroidism patients were aged 18 to 65 years and newly diagnosed, with disease duration of less than 2 months. Any patient with an uncontrolled infection, another autoimmune disease, pregnancy or lactation was excluded. Diagnoses were based on clinical symptoms, serum thyroxine and TRAb, thyroid ultrasound and orbital computed tomography. PBMCs were separated from about 10 ml of fresh peripheral blood using Ficoll-Paque density gradient centrifugation. Total RNA was extracted with Trizol reagent, and quality was checked on an Agilent 2100 Bioanalyzer. Remarks on this clonotype: There is no known antigen for this receptor. The record has no base qualities; no much larger clone is one base away.

Relative to germline, V is missing 2 bases and J is missing 2 bases, with 1 base of the junction outside any gene match. Measured from the cysteine to the phenylalanine, the CDR3 is 15 residues long. The retained sequence is limited to the CDR3, 45 bases, with the frame set at the first base. CDR1 is given as MNHNS and CDR2 as SASEGT, both from the germline V gene. TCR beta CDR3 regions were amplified from RNA transcripts. The first round of RT-PCR for the TCR CDR3 was performed with the HTBI primer set and the Qiagen OneStep RT-PCR kit. Libraries were constructed in a second round of multiplex PCR, after which size selection and purification were performed. Libraries were sequenced paired-end with 100 bp reads on an Illumina HiSeq2000. For the original study's pipeline: SOAPnuke was used to process the raw data, with reads discarded if the reads contained adapters or uncalled bases, had a mean Phred below 15, or lacked an exact constant-primer or identifier match. COPE v1.2.5 was used to merge high-quality paired reads, and clonotypes were defined as unique nucleotide sequences. Clonotypes were aligned to IMGT TRBV, TRBD and TRBJ reference segments using MiTCR v1.1. Analysis was restricted to V-J combinations with a frequency above 0.0001, which covered roughly 99% of repertoires. A TCS score was defined as the ratio of F50 (clonal expansion) to E x V (chaos), with BLOSUM62-based TCRdist applied between CDR3 peptides within each V-J. Welch's t-statistics and random forest reduced roughly 500 V-J features to 13, which were used in a naive Bayes classifier (R e1071). The public reads were reanalyzed by TCRdb: fastp trimming at Q25, MiXCR alignment, in-frame beta chains only. CDR3 protein duplicates are merged, each entry listing the most common genes and DNA. TCRdb, not the original authors, processed these V and J calls. The sample table lists 300,000 to 350,000 distinct CDR3 sequences, approximately 18% of them with a count of one. The top ten constitute about 53% of the sample.

Sequenced: blood. The sequence derives from a woman between 50 and 59 years old with Graves' hyperthyroidism. The chain couples TRBV6-1 to TRBJ2-5; 11 bases in between match TRBD2. The CDR3 in this case is CASSETSGRQETQYF. The nucleotides are TGTGCCAGCAGTGAAACTAGCGGGAGACAAGAGACCCAGTACTTC.